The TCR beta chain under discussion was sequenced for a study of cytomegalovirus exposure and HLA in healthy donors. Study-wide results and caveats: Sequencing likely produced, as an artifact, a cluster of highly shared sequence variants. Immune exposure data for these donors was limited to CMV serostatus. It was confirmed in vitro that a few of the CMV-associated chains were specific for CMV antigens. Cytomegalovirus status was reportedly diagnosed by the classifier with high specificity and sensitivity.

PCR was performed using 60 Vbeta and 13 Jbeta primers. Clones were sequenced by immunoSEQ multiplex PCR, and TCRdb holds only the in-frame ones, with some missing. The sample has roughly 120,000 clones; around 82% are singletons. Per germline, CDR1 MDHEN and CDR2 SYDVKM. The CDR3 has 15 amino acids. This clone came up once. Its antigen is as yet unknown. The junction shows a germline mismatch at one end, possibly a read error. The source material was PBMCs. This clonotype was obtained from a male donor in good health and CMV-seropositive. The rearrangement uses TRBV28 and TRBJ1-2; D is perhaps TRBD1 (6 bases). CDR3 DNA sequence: TGCACAACGAGAAAACAACAGGGCGGGAACTATGGCTACACCTTC. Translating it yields CTTRKQQGGNYGYTF.